The rows below give T cell receptor beta chains drawn from one sample of a study of regulatory T cells in long-lasting Graves disease. TCRdb reprocessed the multiplex PCR reads with MiXCR, giving one entry per CDR3 protein. The sample records roughly 440,000 distinct CDR3 sequences, about 15% being singletons. In addition, the sample was reused for a study of T cells in Graves' hyperthyroidism and ophthalmopathy.

The input for sequencing was peripheral blood mononuclear cells (PBMCs), taken at new diagnosis, from a patient treated with antithyroid drugs. The receptors were sampled from a woman aged 18 to 35 with Graves disease. Each CDR3 is given with its conserved first and last residue. The D gene is left open where the match is weak. The size field is filled for only some rows; it gives once, few, many or a size class.

TRBJ2-1,-,TRBV7-8,many,TGTGCCAGCAGCGAACGACTACAATCTGAGCAGTTCTTC,CASSERLQSEQFF
TRBJ2-6,-,TRBV28,many,TGTGCCAGCAGCACAACAGGGACTGGGGCCAACGTCCTGACTTTC,CASSTTGTGANVLTF
TRBJ2-2,TRBD2,TRBV10-3,-,TGTGCCATCAGTGATTTTAGCGGGATCCACACCGGGGAGCTGTTTTTT,CAISDFSGIHTGELFF
TRBJ2-7,TRBD2,TRBV19,-,TGTGCCAGTAGTACCGGGACTACGACCTACGAGCAGTACTTC,CASSTGTTTYEQYF
TRBJ1-2,-,TRBV28,many,TGTGCCAGCAGTTCCTCCGTTGGGGTGAGGGGCTACACCTTC,CASSSSVGVRGYTF
TRBJ2-3,TRBD2,TRBV2,many,TGTGCCAGCAGTCAGGGGACTAGCGGGGGTACAGATACGCAGTATTTT,CASSQGTSGGTDTQYF
TRBJ1-3,-,TRBV4-3,few,TGCGCCAGCAGCCAACTGGGGAACTCTGGAAACACCATATATTTT,CASSQLGNSGNTIYF
TRBJ1-5,-,TRBV28,many,TGTGCCAGCAGTCTCACTCGGGACTCTTATCAGCCCCAGCATTTT,CASSLTRDSYQPQHF
TRBJ1-1,-,TRBV6-2/TRBV6-3,many,TGTGCCAGCAGTTACAATGGGGTGAACACTGAAGCTTTCTTT,CASSYNGVNTEAFF
TRBJ1-5,-,TRBV10-1,many,TGCGCCAGCAGTACCGGTCCCAATCAGCCCCAGCATTTT,CASSTGPNQPQHF
TRBJ2-2,-,TRBV30,-,TGTGCCTGGAGGTGGGACTGGTTCACCGGGGAGCTGTTTTTT,CAWRWDWFTGELFF
TRBJ2-7,-,TRBV20-1,few,TGCAGTGCTGGAGAGATCGGGAGAGGCGAGCAGTACTTC,CSAGEIGRGEQYF
TRBJ1-2,TRBD1,TRBV6-1,many,TGTGCCAGCAGTGAAGGGGGACAGACACGCTATGGCTACACCTTC,CASSEGGQTRYGYTF
TRBJ2-7,-,TRBV28,many,TGTGCCAGCAGTCACTCCCAAGGGGGATTAAACGAGCAGTACTTC,CASSHSQGGLNEQYF
TRBJ2-2,TRBD1,TRBV6-2/TRBV6-3,many,TGTGCCAGCAGTTACAACAGGGACAGGGTATTCACCGGGGAGCTGTTTTTT,CASSYNRDRVFTGELFF
TRBJ2-7,-,TRBV9,many,TGTGCCAGCAGCGCGACCTACAGAGACGAGCAGTACTTC,CASSATYRDEQYF
TRBJ2-1,TRBD1,TRBV5-1,many,TGCGCCAGCACAAGGGACAGGGTCAGGGATGAGCAGTTCTTC,CASTRDRVRDEQFF
TRBJ2-5,-,TRBV7-9,few,TGTGCCAGCAGCTTGTTTACTCGGGCGGAGACCCAGTACTTC,CASSLFTRAETQYF
TRBJ1-6,TRBD1,TRBV7-9,few,TGTGCCAGCAGCCTCGGGACAGGGGGAGATAATTCACCCCTCCACTTT,CASSLGTGGDNSPLHF
TRBJ1-1,TRBD1,TRBV18,few,TGTGCCAGCCACGCTATAGGGGGCCCGAACACTGAAGCTTTCTTT,CASHAIGGPNTEAFF
TRBJ2-7,-,TRBV7-2,many,TGTGCCAGCAGCTTGGCGGGACAGACCTCCTACGAGCAGTACTTC,CASSLAGQTSYEQYF
TRBJ2-1,TRBD1,TRBV7-2,few,TGTGCCAGCAGCTCAGGACAGGGCCGCAATGAGCAGTTCTTC,CASSSGQGRNEQFF
TRBJ2-7,-,TRBV11-1,-,TGTGCCAGCAGCCCTATACTAGTAGAGGTCTACGAGCAGTACTTC,CASSPILVEVYEQYF
TRBJ2-5,TRBD2,TRBV6-5,many,TGTGCCAGCAGTTACTCGATTGGGAGGGAGTACCAAGAGACCCAGTACTTC,CASSYSIGREYQETQYF
TRBJ1-3,TRBD1,TRBV12-3/TRBV12-4,few,TGTGCCAGCAGGGCCCGGACAGGGGACACCATATATTTT,CASRARTGDTIYF
TRBJ2-1,-,TRBV7-6,many,TGTGCCAGCAGCTTAGATGGGACGTCTAGCTCCTACAATGAGCAGTTCTTC,CASSLDGTSSSYNEQFF
TRBJ2-5,TRBD2,TRBV24-1,-,TGTGCCACCGGGACTAGCAGAAGGGAGACCCAGTACTTC,CATGTSRRETQYF
TRBJ2-7,-,TRBV6-5,many,TGTGCCAGCAGTTACTCGAGGGGGGAAAGCGAGCAGTACTTC,CASSYSRGESEQYF
TRBJ1-5,-,TRBV7-6,-,TGTGCCACTACTACGGGGGCGCTGGGGAATCAGCCCCAGCATTTT,CATTTGALGNQPQHF
TRBJ2-7,-,TRBV7-3,-,TGTGCCAGCAGCCAAACCGCGGGAACCTACGAGCAGTACTTC,CASSQTAGTYEQYF
TRBJ2-1,TRBD2,TRBV5-1,-,TGCGCCAGCAGCCCCGGGTTGGTAGCGGGAGTGGATGAGCAGTTCTTC,CASSPGLVAGVDEQFF
TRBJ2-1,-,TRBV6-1,few,TGTGCCAGCAGCCACGGGGCAAAATCTAGGAATGAGCAGTTCTTC,CASSHGAKSRNEQFF
TRBJ1-5,-,TRBV2,-,TGTGCCAGCAGTGACGGGGGTATTGGCCAGCCCCAGCATTTT,CASSDGGIGQPQHF
TRBJ2-3,TRBD2,TRBV10-3,-,TGTGCCATCAGCGCTAGCGGGAGTCCCACAGATACGCAGTATTTT,CAISASGSPTDTQYF
TRBJ2-5,TRBD1,TRBV28,many,TGTGCCAGCATGACCAGGACAGGGGAAGAGACCCAGTACTTC,CASMTRTGEETQYF
TRBJ2-5,-,TRBV6-5,many,TGTGCCAGCAGTTACATGCCTAGCGCAACAGAGACCCAGTACTTC,CASSYMPSATETQYF
TRBJ1-4,-,TRBV7-8,few,TGTGCCAGCAGCCCGCGAGGGGGTGGCACAACTAATGAAAAACTGTTTTTT,CASSPRGGGTTNEKLFF
TRBJ2-7,TRBD1,TRBV6-1,few,TGTGCCAGCACCGCACCTTCCGGGACAGGGGGCTACGAGCAGTACTTC,CASTAPSGTGGYEQYF
TRBJ2-2,TRBD1,TRBV11-2,-,TGTGCCAGCAGCTGGACAGGATTCACCGGGGAGCTGTTTTTT,CASSWTGFTGELFF
TRBJ1-2,-,TRBV11-3,many,TGTGCCAGCAGCTTAGACGAAGGGTCCGGCTACACCTTC,CASSLDEGSGYTF
TRBJ2-3,-,TRBV18,-,TGTGCCAGCTCACCACTGGGAGGTGGGCCAGGGGGAGATACGCAGTATTTT,CASSPLGGGPGGDTQYF